The 17 T cell receptor beta chains below come from one sample, sequenced in a study of vaccination and CD4 T cells after COVID-19 (dated by TCRdb to the early 2020s). Their specific antigens are unknown. Library preparation was by PCR. TCRdb shows the sequencer as Illumina iSeq 100. DNA from cultured CD4+ T cells was subjected to TCR sequencing with the Oncomine TCR Beta short-read assay at the Johns Hopkins FTIC core. TCRdb reprocessing: public reads trimmed at Q25 with fastp, clones called with MiXCR, in-frame beta chains kept. Every distinct CDR3 protein forms one entry, paired with its most common genes and DNA. The sample table lists approximately 16,000 distinct CDR3 sequences, 50% to 60% of them with a count of one. The top ten hold around 4.6% of the sample. The meaning of the sample's treatment or condition label: approximately 9-day PBMC culture with coronavirus spike peptide pools or control peptides (ViraFEST assay).

The input for sequencing was CD4+ T cells from blood, cultured in vitro, taken before SARS-CoV-2 vaccination. The receptors were sampled from a human donor who had recovered from COVID-19.

This clonotype was recorded a few times. This chain links TRBV24-1 with TRBJ2-3, with no clear D. V was pared by 0 bases and J by 1 base, with 13 bases between. The CDR3 consists of 17 residues. CDR1 KGHDR and CDR2 SFDVKD come from the germline V gene. CDR3: CATSDLVGDRRTDTQYF. The CDR3 DNA sequence: TGTGCCACCAGTGATTTGGTTGGAGACCGACGCACAGATACGCAGTATTTT.

Turning to this clonotype: At one end the junction does not follow the germline gene, possibly because of a read error. The chain joins TRBV20-1 to TRBJ1-1; 8 bases are shared with TRBD1. This CDR3 is 12 amino acids long. Germline CDR1 and CDR2: DFQATT and SNEGSKA (reference sequence). CDR3 coding DNA: TGCAGTGCTAGAGATTGGGGGGACAGGATCTTTTTT. It codes for CSARDWGDRIFF.

The chain recombines TRBV2 with TRBJ2-3; 12 bases are a match to TRBD2. V gave up 2 bases and J gave up 5 bases; unmatched junction bases: 8. This CDR3 is 17 amino acids long. The germline V gene encodes CDR1 SNHLY and CDR2 FYNNEI. The CDR3 sequence is CASSERVLAGGLDTQYF. The DNA for the CDR3 is TGTGCCAGCAGTGAACGAGTTCTAGCGGGAGGGCTAGATACGCAGTATTTT.

The table lists this clonotype with a few counts. This rearrangement joins TRBV7-8 to TRBJ1-2; no clear D. CDR1 is SGHVS and CDR2 is FQNEAQ in the germline V gene. Trimming removed 0 bases from V and 1 base from J, with 6 bases in between. The CDR3 totals 14 residues. The CDR3, as DNA: TGTGCCAGCAGCTTAGCGGGCAGTAACTATGGCTACACCTTC. It is translated as CASSLAGSNYGYTF. The whole variable domain, filled in from reference TRBV7-8 and TRBJ1-2, reads GAGVSQSPRYKVAKRGQDVALRCDPISGHVSLFWYQQALGQGPEFLTYFQNEAQLDKSGLPSDRFFAERPEGSVSTLKIQRTQQEDSAVYLCASSLAGSNYGYTFGSGTRLTVV.

This clonotype appeared a few times. J is TRBJ1-5 and V is TRBV6-2 or TRBV6-3; 7 bases map to TRBD1. The trim removed 0 bases at V and 4 bases at J, leaving 9 bases unmatched. In germline, CDR1 is MNHEY, CDR2 SVGEGT. This CDR3 has 17 residues. CDR3 in DNA: TGTGCCAGCAGTTACTCGAGCGACAGGGAGATTAATCAGCCCCAGCATTTT. This gives the protein CASSYSSDREINQPQHF.

The V gene is TRBV20-1, the J gene TRBJ2-1; TRBD2 matches 8 bases. The V and J ends lost 4 bases and 3 bases, in that order; junction bases with no gene match: 8. The CDR3 totals 15 residues. Germline CDR1 DFQATT, CDR2 SNEGSKA (reference sequence). CDR3 region: CSATLRAGVYNEQFF. Written as DNA, the CDR3 is TGCAGTGCTACTCTCAGAGCGGGGGTCTACAATGAGCAGTTCTTC.

This clonotype was found a few times. V is TRBV5-4 and J is TRBJ1-2; 11 bases line up with TRBD1. The V segment lost 5 bases and the J segment 5 bases; nucleotides outside the gene matches: 5. The CDR3 runs to 14 residues. Germline lookup yields CDR1 SGHNT and CDR2 YYREEE (reference sequence). The CDR3 reads CASSRGQGVYGYTF. CDR3 coding DNA: TGTGCCAGCAGTAGGGGACAGGGGGTATATGGCTACACCTTC.

The chain has TRBV7-2 and TRBJ2-5, with D perhaps being TRBD1 or TRBD2 (5 bases each). CDR1 SGHTA and CDR2 FQGNSA come from the germline V gene. Trimming left V 3 bases short and J 5 bases short, with 19 bases between. This CDR3 contains 16 residues. The CDR3 spells CASSFPGTVVKETQYF. CDR3 nucleotide sequence: TGTGCCAGCAGCTTTCCCGGGACGGTGGTCAAGGAGACCCAGTACTTC.

For this clonotype: The junction does not match germline at one end; this may be a read error. The chain is built from TRBV11-3 and TRBJ2-5, with 10 bases that match TRBD2. The CDR3 is made up of 17 amino acids. Germline assignment: CDR1 SGHNT and CDR2 YENEEA. For the CDR3, the DNA is TGTGCCAGCAGCGAGATAGCGGGGGGATTGTACCAAGAGATCCAGTACTTC. Translation: CASSEIAGGLYQEIQYF.

The V and J genes are TRBV20-1 and TRBJ1-2; perhaps TRBD1 as D (5 bases). CDR3 length: 14 amino acids. Germline lookup yields CDR1 DFQATT and CDR2 SNEGSKA (reference sequence). V dropped 5 bases and J dropped 3 bases, with 16 bases sitting between them. Here the CDR3 reads CSADLGVLDYGYTF. The CDR3 coding sequence is TGCAGTGCTGACTTGGGGGTTCTAGACTATGGCTACACCTTC.

This clonotype was picked up a small number of times. The rearrangement joins TRBV27 to TRBJ1-1; the D is unclear. The germline CDR1 and CDR2 sequences are MNHEY and SMNVEV (reference sequence). The CDR3 contains 16 residues. Between the trimmed V and J ends, which lost 7 bases and 0 bases, there was a span of 18 bases. In nucleotides, the CDR3 is TGTGCCAGCACCCCCGGAAACCTCCTTATGAACACTGAAGCTTTCTTT. Translated, it gives CASTPGNLLMNTEAFF.

DNA of the CDR3: TGTGCCAGCAGCTTAGACTACGAGCAGTACTTC. Protein product: CASSLDYEQYF. V is TRBV11-2 and J is TRBJ2-7; D uncertain. V was pared by 0 bases and J by 3 bases, with 0 bases between. The CDR3 extends over 11 amino acids. CDR1 is SGHAT and CDR2 is FQNNGV in the germline V gene.

The chain carries TRBV5-1 and TRBJ1-6, with D tentatively TRBD1 (5 bases). The V and J ends lost 1 base and 14 bases respectively, with 16 bases between them. Germline V gives CDR1 SGHRS, CDR2 YFSETQ. The CDR3 covers 14 residues. CDR3 sequence (DNA): TGCGCCAGCAGCTTGTCGGGGCTCTCGGGGACCCTCCACTTT. Residues: CASSLSGLSGTLHF.

The gene calls are TRBV10-1 and TRBJ2-1, with 8 bases fitting TRBD1. Per the germline V gene, CDR1 is WNHNN and CDR2 is SYGVQD (reference sequence). V gave up 9 bases and J gave up 7 bases; unmatched junction bases: 20. The CDR3 length is 17 residues. The CDR3 nucleotides read TGCGCCAGTAGCAGGGGGCCGAGGACGGAAGGGCTGAATGAGCAGTTCTTC. It yields the protein CASSRGPRTEGLNEQFF.

This clonotype was counted a few times. The V call is TRBV30, the J call TRBJ1-1; TRBD1 aligns across 8 bases. Per germline, CDR1 GTSNPN and CDR2 SVGIG (reference sequence). The CDR3 totals 14 residues. Trimming at V came to 1 base and at J to 6 bases, leaving 7 bases not matched to a gene. CDR3 in amino acids: CAWSGDRHASEAFF. CDR3 DNA sequence: TGTGCCTGGAGTGGGGACAGGCATGCCTCTGAAGCTTTCTTT. Variable domain in full (rest from reference TRBV30 and TRBJ1-1): SQTIHQWPATLVQPVGSPLSLECTVEGTSNPNLYWYRQAAGRGLQLLFYSVGIGQISSEVPQNLSASRPQDRQFILSSKKLLLSDSGFYLCAWSGDRHASEAFFGQGTRLTVV.

This clonotype was seen more than once but under ten times. V gene TRBV6-1 combines with J gene TRBJ1-2, with D unclear. Germline-derived CDR1 and CDR2 are MNHNS and SASEGT. Trimming pared 5 bases from V and 2 bases from J, leaving 18 bases between. The CDR3 is 16 residues long. The CDR3 spells CASSRVLRGRNYGYTF. In DNA form, the CDR3 reads TGTGCCAGCAGTCGTGTTTTACGAGGGCGAAACTATGGCTACACCTTC.

The rearrangement uses TRBV28 and TRBJ1-1, with 7 bases fitting TRBD1. This CDR3 spans 14 amino acids. The germline V gene encodes CDR1 MDHEN and CDR2 SYDVKM. V lost 2 bases to trimming and J lost 4 bases; unmatched junction nucleotides: 4. The DNA for the CDR3 is TGTGCCAGCAGTTTAGGAAGGGGGCGCACTGAAGCTTTCTTT. It codes for CASSLGRGRTEAFF.